Listed here are 18 T cell receptor beta chains from one sample, sequenced in a study of cytomegalovirus exposure and HLA in healthy donors. Amplification used 60 Vbeta primers and 13 Jbeta primers. Assay used: immunoSEQ multiplex PCR; TCRdb lists only in-frame clones, some missing. Here the sample spans approximately 220,000 clones, less than 80% being singletons. The sequencing input was PBMCs. The receptors come from a girl aged 2-10 years in good health and CMV-seronegative.

The CDR3 here is CASSLDRANYGYTF. The CDR3 DNA follows: TGTGCCAGCAGTTTAGACAGGGCGAACTATGGCTACACCTTC. The chain uses TRBV27 and TRBJ1-2, with 7 positions matching TRBD1. CDR3 length: 14 residues. V gave up 2 bases and J gave up 2 bases; unmatched junction bases: 2. Germline V gene lookup returns CDR1 MNHEY and CDR2 SMNVEV (reference sequence).

The V call is TRBV6-5, the J call TRBJ1-1; a weak D match, TRBD1 (5 bases). This CDR3 comprises 13 residues. Germline V gene data show CDR1 as MNHEY and CDR2 as SVGAGI. Trimming stripped 8 bases from V and 3 bases from J, with 13 bases between. CDR3 residues: CASHQGSYTEAFF. Here the CDR3 DNA reads TGTGCCAGCCATCAGGGTTCGTACACTGAAGCTTTCTTT.

The chain is built from TRBV27 and TRBJ1-5; 8 nucleotides align to TRBD1. The CDR3 is made up of 12 amino acids. V shed 9 bases, J shed 9 bases, and the junction held 7 bases outside the gene matches. CDR1 and CDR2 from the germline V gene are MNHEY and SMNVEV (reference sequence). In DNA, the CDR3 is TGTGCCAGTGGCGGACAGGGCTGGCCCCAGCATTTT. Protein: CASGGQGWPQHF.

This chain links TRBV5-4 with TRBJ1-2; TRBD1 matches at 9 bases. CDR3 length: 15 residues. CDR1 is SGHNT and CDR2 is YYREEE in the germline V gene (reference sequence). After removal of 0 bases from V and 5 bases from J, the junction contained 5 bases not matched to a gene. CDR3 sequence: CASSLGGQGGYGYTF. CDR3 sequence (DNA): TGTGCCAGCAGCTTGGGGGGACAGGGTGGGTATGGCTACACCTTC.

The genes are TRBV5-1 and TRBJ1-6; D is possibly TRBD1 (5 bases). The CDR3 length is 12 residues. Germline V gene sequence: CDR1 SGHRS, CDR2 YFSETQ. V dropped 2 bases and J dropped 13 bases, with 10 bases sitting between them. The CDR3 DNA sequence: TGCGCCAGCAGCTTCCAGGGTCCGCCCCTCCACTTT. It encodes CASSFQGPPLHF.

The chain links TRBV29-1 to TRBJ1-2; D not certain. The ends were cut back, 4 bases at V and 6 bases at J, with 3 bases in the middle. The CDR3 is 9 residues long. Germline loops: CDR1 SQVTM, CDR2 ANQGSEA. The CDR3 loop reads CSVADGYTF. In DNA form, the CDR3 reads TGCAGCGTTGCGGATGGCTACACCTTC. The full variable domain, its missing parts supplied by reference TRBV29-1 and TRBJ1-2, is SAVISQKPSRDICQRGTSLTIQCQVDSQVTMMFWYRQQPGQSLTLIATANQGSEATYESGFVIDKFPISRPNLTFSTLTVSNMSPEDSSIYLCSVADGYTFGSGTRLTVV.

CDR3 bases: TGCGCCAGCATAGCTCTAGCTGGTAATGAGCAGTTCTTC. Protein product: CASIALAGNEQFF. The V gene is TRBV10-2, the J gene TRBJ2-1, with a tentative D call TRBD2 (5 bases). Trimming left V 7 bases short and J 7 bases short, with 14 bases between. The CDR3 contains 13 residues. Germline V lookup: CDR1 WSHSY, CDR2 SAAADI.

The CDR3 nucleotides read TGTGCCTGGAGTTATAAGTACGAGCAGTACTTC. Encoded protein: CAWSYKYEQYF. The gene calls are TRBV30 and TRBJ2-5; D gene uncertain. The J call may be incorrect, as the DNA end agrees better with TRBJ2-7. The V gene's germline CDR1 is GTSNPN and CDR2 SVGIG (reference sequence). This CDR3 is built from 11 residues.

The chain employs TRBV6-6 and TRBJ2-7; possible D gene TRBD1, 5 bases. This CDR3 is built from 13 residues. Trimming shortened V by 2 bases and J by 3 bases, and 8 bases separated the two germline ends. CDR1 is MNHNY, CDR2 SVGAGI, per germline (reference sequence). The CDR3 DNA reads as TGTGCCAGCAGTTACGGGGCGCACTACGAGCAGTACTTC. It is translated as CASSYGAHYEQYF.

This chain uses TRBV6-1 with TRBJ1-2; tentatively, D is TRBD1 (6 bases). The germline V and J ends were trimmed by 6 bases and 2 bases, with 10 bases remaining between them. CDR1 and CDR2 (germline): MNHNS, SASEGT. This CDR3 comprises 13 residues. The CDR3, as DNA: TGTGCCAGCAGCCTACAGGGAAACTATGGCTACACCTTC. This encodes CASSLQGNYGYTF.

J is TRBJ1-5 and V is TRBV4-1; no clear D. There are 14 residues in the CDR3. Trimming took off 2 bases at V and 3 bases at J, with 8 bases between the two ends. CDR1 and CDR2 from the germline V gene are MGHRA and YSYEKL. CDR3 sequence reads: CASSQSQLNQPQHF. In nucleotides, the CDR3 is TGCGCCAGCAGCCAATCACAGCTCAATCAGCCCCAGCATTTT.

The chain is built from TRBV6-5 and TRBJ1-4; D may be TRBD1 (5 bases). Germline V lookup: CDR1 MNHEY, CDR2 SVGAGI. The ends were cut back, 2 bases at V and 4 bases at J, with 8 bases in the middle. CDR3 length equals 14 residues. This chain's CDR3 is CASSYRQNNEKLFF. The CDR3 DNA follows: TGTGCCAGCAGTTACCGACAGAATAATGAAAAACTGTTTTTT.

This chain connects TRBV5-1 to TRBJ1-4; 9 bases are a match to TRBD1. Germline V gene data show CDR1 as SGHRS and CDR2 as YFSETQ. V lost 4 bases, J lost 3 bases, and 7 bases stayed unmatched. The CDR3 runs to 16 residues. The CDR3: CASSPFDRGSNEKLFF. The CDR3 DNA reads TGCGCCAGCAGCCCCTTTGACAGGGGGTCTAATGAAAAACTGTTTTTT.

The chain is built from TRBV7-3 and TRBJ2-7, with 10 bases aligning to TRBD2. Losses at the gene ends were 2 bases for V and 5 bases for J; bases not matched to a gene: 6. Germline CDR1 and CDR2: SGHTA and FQGTGA. This CDR3 has 15 amino acids. The CDR3 sequence is CASSLQAGGQNEQYF. The CDR3 nucleotides are TGTGCCAGCAGCTTACAAGCGGGGGGGCAAAACGAGCAGTACTTC. The variable domain in full, completed from reference TRBV7-3 and TRBJ2-7, reads GAGVSQTPSNKVTEKGKYVELRCDPISGHTALYWYRQSLGQGPEFLIYFQGTGAADDSGLPNDRFFAVRPEGSVSTLKIQRTERGDSAVYLCASSLQAGGQNEQYFGPGTRLTVT.

The genes are TRBV6-6 and TRBJ2-7; maybe TRBD1 (5 bases). Trimming shortened V by 4 bases and J by 3 bases, and 13 bases separated the two germline ends. CDR1 and CDR2 (germline): MNHNY, SVGAGI (reference sequence). The CDR3 is made up of 14 amino acids. CDR3 coding DNA: TGTGCCAGCAGTTCCCAGGGAACTATCTACGAGCAGTACTTC. Amino acid sequence: CASSSQGTIYEQYF.

The V gene is TRBV25-1, the J gene TRBJ2-7; D is uncertain. Germline CDR1 MGHDK, CDR2 SYGVNS. Trimming removed 3 bases at V and 0 bases at J, with 9 bases between. This CDR3 region has 14 residues. The CDR3: CASSEETVSYEQYF. The CDR3 DNA follows: TGTGCCAGCAGTGAGGAAACAGTCTCCTACGAGCAGTACTTC.

The chain couples TRBV19 to TRBJ1-1; perhaps TRBD1 as D (6 bases). Germline assignment: CDR1 LNHDA and CDR2 SQIVND (reference sequence). Trimming took 4 bases from V and 8 from J, leaving 14 bases between them. The length of the CDR3 is 13 residues. The CDR3 loop is CASSRGQDREAFF. DNA of the CDR3: TGTGCCAGTAGTAGGGGACAAGATAGAGAAGCTTTCTTT.

The J gene is TRBJ2-1, the V gene TRBV14, with D uncertain. Trimming cost V 4 bases and J 2 bases, with 9 bases left between them. CDR1 SGHDN and CDR2 FVKESK come from the germline V gene. The CDR3 contains 14 residues. The CDR3, as DNA: TGTGCCAGCAGCCCCGACATCACCTACAATGAGCAGTTCTTC. Encoded protein: CASSPDITYNEQFF.